Each of the 5 T cell receptor beta chains below was sequenced from the same sample in a study of T cell responses to AZD1222 COVID-19 vaccine. The data were produced by immunoSEQ multiplex PCR, yet TCRdb's version contains in-frame clones alone and is incomplete. This sample has 150,000 or so clones, with 80% to 90% found just once. This specimen consisted of peripheral blood, obtained on day 0 of AZD1222 vaccination. Receptors were obtained from an adult in good health.

The V call is TRBV2, the J call TRBJ2-7, with 9 bases that match TRBD1. With 3 bases clipped from V and 2 bases from J, the junction kept 2 bases outside the gene matches. The CDR3 covers 14 residues. Germline CDR1 reads SNHLY; CDR2 reads FYNNEI. In DNA, the CDR3 is TGTGCCAGCAGTGAGAGGACAGGGGCCTACGAGCAGTACTTC. Protein sequence: CASSERTGAYEQYF.

This rearrangement joins TRBV18 to TRBJ2-2, with D perhaps matching TRBD1 (6 bases). Between the trimmed V and J ends, which lost 5 bases and 1 base, there was a span of 11 bases. This CDR3 comprises 15 residues. Germline V lookup: CDR1 KGHSH, CDR2 LQKENI. The CDR3 loop is CASSSVTGNTGELFF. CDR3 in DNA: TGTGCCAGCTCATCCGTGACAGGGAACACCGGGGAGCTGTTTTTT.

The CDR3 nucleotides read TGTGCCAGCAAAGCCACGACCGCCAATCAGCCCCAGCATTTT. This codes for CASKATTANQPQHF. This rearrangement joins TRBV6-5 to TRBJ1-5; unclear D gene. The V gene lost 7 bases and the J gene lost 3 bases, with 13 bases spanning the gap. Germline CDR1 MNHEY, CDR2 SVGAGI. This CDR3 contains 14 residues.

This clone was observed a single time. The chain links TRBV6-5 to TRBJ2-7; D ambiguous. CDR3 length: 15 amino acids. Trimming removed 7 bases at V and 2 bases at J, with 18 bases between. Germline CDR1 MNHEY, CDR2 SVGAGI. CDR3 sequence: CASKFVAILTYEQYF. The CDR3 region has the DNA TGTGCCAGCAAGTTCGTGGCCATCCTTACCTACGAGCAGTACTTC.

This clone was detected only once. V usage is TRBV10-1 and J usage is TRBJ2-5; D possibly matches TRBD1 or TRBD2 (5 bases each). This CDR3 spans 13 amino acids. The V gene's germline CDR1 is WNHNN and CDR2 SYGVQD (reference sequence). The V and J ends lost 3 bases and 5 bases respectively, with 10 bases between them. CDR3 sequence: CASSDGASETQYF. In DNA, the CDR3 is TGCGCCAGCAGTGACGGGGCCTCGGAGACCCAGTACTTC.